The clone carrying this T cell receptor (beta chain) was observed a handful of times. The entry originates in a study of identical twins. MiXCR, run by TCRdb on the 5' RACE reads, gives a single entry per CDR3 protein. The sample lists some 900,000 distinct CDR3 sequences; roughly an eighth were seen once. A further study also used this sample, focusing on yellow fever vaccine responses in identical twins.

Sequencing was done on a sample of PBMCs. The source is a woman aged 18-29 years in good health.

The CDR3 bases are TGTGCCAGCAGCCAAGCCCCTAGCGGGCGCCTCTACGAGCAGTACTTC. As protein: CASSQAPSGRLYEQYF. The chain links TRBV3-1 to TRBJ2-7, with 8 bases fitting TRBD2. J gave up 3 bases and V 1 base, and 8 bases lay outside the gene matches. This CDR3 has 16 residues. Germline-derived CDR1 and CDR2 are LGHDT and YNNKEL (reference sequence).